This T cell receptor beta chain appears in the sequencing data of a study of blood T cell repertoires in COVID-19. The protocol was immunoSEQ multiplex PCR, while the TCRdb copy is restricted to in-frame clones and leaves out a portion. This table holds around 200,000 clones, around 82% found once. Germline V CDR1 and CDR2: MNHEY, SMNVEV (reference sequence). V was pared by 3 bases and J by 7 bases, with 6 bases between. The CDR3 is made up of 11 amino acids. What was sequenced was peripheral blood. The TCR was taken from a man aged 40-49 years with active or convalescent COVID-19. The chain links TRBV27 to TRBJ1-1, with D perhaps matching TRBD1 (5 bases). The chain's CDR3 is CASSLTVEAFF. DNA of the CDR3: TGTGCCAGCAGTTTGACAGTTGAAGCTTTCTTT.